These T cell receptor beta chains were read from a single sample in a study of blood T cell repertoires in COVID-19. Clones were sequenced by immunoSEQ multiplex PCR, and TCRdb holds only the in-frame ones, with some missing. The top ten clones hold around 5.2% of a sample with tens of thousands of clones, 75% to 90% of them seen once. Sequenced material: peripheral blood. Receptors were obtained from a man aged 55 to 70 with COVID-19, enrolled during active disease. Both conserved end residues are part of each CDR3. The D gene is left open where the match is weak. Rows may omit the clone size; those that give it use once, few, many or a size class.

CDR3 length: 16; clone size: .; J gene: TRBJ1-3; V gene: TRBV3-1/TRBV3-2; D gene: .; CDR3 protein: CASSLRADLSGNTIYF; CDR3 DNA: TGTGCCAGCAGCCTGCGGGCCGACCTCTCTGGAAACACCATATATTTT
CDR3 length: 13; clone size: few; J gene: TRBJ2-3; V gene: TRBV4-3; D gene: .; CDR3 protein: CASSQDDRDTQYF; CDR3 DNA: TGCGCCAGCAGCCAAGACGACAGAGATACGCAGTATTTT
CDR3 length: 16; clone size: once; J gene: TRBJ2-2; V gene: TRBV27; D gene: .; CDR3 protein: CASSPRAGELTGELFF; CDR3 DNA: TGTGCCAGCAGTCCTCGGGCAGGGGAGCTCACCGGGGAGCTGTTTTTT
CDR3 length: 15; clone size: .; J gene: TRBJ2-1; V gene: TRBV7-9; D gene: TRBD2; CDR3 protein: CASSPYAGGDNEQFF; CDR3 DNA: TGTGCCAGCAGCCCCTATGCGGGAGGAGACAATGAGCAGTTCTTC
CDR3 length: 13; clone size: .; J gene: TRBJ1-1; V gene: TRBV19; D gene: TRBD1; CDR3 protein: CASSIAQGGRAFF; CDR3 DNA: TGTGCCAGTAGTATAGCTCAGGGGGGCCGGGCTTTCTTT
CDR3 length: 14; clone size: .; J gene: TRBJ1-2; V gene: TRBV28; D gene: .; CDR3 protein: CAGSYRTETYGYTF; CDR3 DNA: TGTGCCGGCAGTTATCGGACTGAGACCTATGGCTACACCTTC
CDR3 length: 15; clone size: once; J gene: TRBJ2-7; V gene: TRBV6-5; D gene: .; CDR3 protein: CASTPSRGQMHEQYF; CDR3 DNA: TGTGCCAGCACCCCATCCCGCGGACAGATGCACGAGCAGTACTTC
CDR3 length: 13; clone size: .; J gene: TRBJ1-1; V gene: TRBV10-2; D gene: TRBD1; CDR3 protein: CASSLDRGTEAFF; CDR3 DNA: TGCGCCAGCAGCCTGGACAGGGGAACCGAAGCTTTCTTT
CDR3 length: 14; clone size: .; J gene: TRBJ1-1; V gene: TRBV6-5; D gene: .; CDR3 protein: CATREGGANTEAFF; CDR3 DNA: TGTGCCACCAGGGAGGGAGGGGCGAACACTGAAGCTTTCTTT
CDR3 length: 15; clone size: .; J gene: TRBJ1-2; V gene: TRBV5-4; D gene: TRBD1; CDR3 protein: CASSLGDRGLYGYTF; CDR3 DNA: TGTGCCAGCAGCTTGGGGGACAGGGGACTCTACGGCTACACCTTC
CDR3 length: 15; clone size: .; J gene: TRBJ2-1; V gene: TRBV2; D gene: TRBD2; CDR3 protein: CASSEGIAGGNEQFF; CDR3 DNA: TGTGCCAGCAGTGAGGGGATAGCGGGGGGGAATGAGCAGTTCTTC
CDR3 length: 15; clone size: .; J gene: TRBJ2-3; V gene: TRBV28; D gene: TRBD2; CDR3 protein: CASSRGTSGADTQYF; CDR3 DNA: TGTGCCAGCAGCCGTGGGACTAGCGGGGCAGATACGCAGTATTTT
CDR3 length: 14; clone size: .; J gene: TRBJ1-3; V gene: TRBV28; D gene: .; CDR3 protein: CASSLYISGNTIYF; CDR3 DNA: TGTGCCAGCAGTTTATACATCTCTGGAAACACCATATATTTT
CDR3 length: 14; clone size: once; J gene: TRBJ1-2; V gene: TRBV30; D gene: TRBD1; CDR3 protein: CANTPDRGDYGYTF; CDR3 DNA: TGTGCCAACACACCGGACAGGGGTGACTATGGCTACACCTTC
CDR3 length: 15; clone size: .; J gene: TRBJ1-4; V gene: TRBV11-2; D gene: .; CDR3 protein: CASSLGSTVIEKLFF; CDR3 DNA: TGTGCCAGCAGCTTAGGTAGTACAGTTATTGAAAAACTGTTTTTT
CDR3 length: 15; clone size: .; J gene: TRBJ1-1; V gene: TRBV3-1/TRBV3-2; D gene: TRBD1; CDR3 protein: CASSQRGQLNTEAFF; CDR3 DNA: TGTGCCAGCAGCCAACGGGGACAGCTAAACACTGAAGCTTTCTTT
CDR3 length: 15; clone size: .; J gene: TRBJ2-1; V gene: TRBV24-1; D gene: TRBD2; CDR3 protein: CATSLAGGEGNEQFF; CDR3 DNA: TGTGCCACCAGTTTAGCGGGAGGGGAGGGGAATGAGCAGTTCTTC
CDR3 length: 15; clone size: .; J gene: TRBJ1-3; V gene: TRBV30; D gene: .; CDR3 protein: CAWSVAGTGGNTIYF; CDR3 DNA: TGTGCCTGGAGTGTAGCGGGGACGGGTGGAAACACCATATATTTT
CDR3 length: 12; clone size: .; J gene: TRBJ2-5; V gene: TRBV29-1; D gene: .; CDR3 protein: CSVEGGQETQYF; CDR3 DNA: TGCAGCGTTGAAGGCGGCCAAGAGACCCAGTACTTC
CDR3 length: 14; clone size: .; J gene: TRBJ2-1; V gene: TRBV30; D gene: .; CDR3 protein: CAWSVGDFHNEQFF; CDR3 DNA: TGTGCCTGGAGTGTAGGGGATTTCCACAATGAGCAGTTCTTC
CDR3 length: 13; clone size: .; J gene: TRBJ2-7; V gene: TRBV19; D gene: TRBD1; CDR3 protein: CASSITGAYEQYF; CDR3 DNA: TGTGCCAGTAGTATTACAGGGGCCTACGAGCAGTACTTC
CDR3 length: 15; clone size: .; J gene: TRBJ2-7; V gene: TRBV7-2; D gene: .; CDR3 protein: CASSLEAAVGYEQYF; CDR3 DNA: TGTGCCAGCAGCTTAGAGGCGGCGGTGGGCTACGAGCAGTACTTC
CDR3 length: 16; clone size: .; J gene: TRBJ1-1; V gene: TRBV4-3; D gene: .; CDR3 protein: CASSQFRGDGNTEAFF; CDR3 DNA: TGCGCCAGCAGCCAATTCCGGGGGGACGGGAACACTGAAGCTTTCTTT
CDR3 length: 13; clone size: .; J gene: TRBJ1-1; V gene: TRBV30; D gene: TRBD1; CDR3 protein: CAWKGHRTGEAFF; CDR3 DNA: TGTGCCTGGAAGGGTCACCGGACAGGTGAAGCTTTCTTT
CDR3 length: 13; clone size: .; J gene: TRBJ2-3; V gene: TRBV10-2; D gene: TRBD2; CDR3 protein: CAIAERGVDTQYF; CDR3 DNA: TGCGCCATCGCCGAGCGGGGGGTGGATACGCAGTATTTT
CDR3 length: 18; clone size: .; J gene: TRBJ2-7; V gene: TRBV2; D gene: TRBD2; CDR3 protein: CASTLRRTGLAAPYEQYF; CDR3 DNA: TGTGCCAGCACCCTCAGACGCACGGGACTAGCGGCCCCCTACGAGCAGTACTTC